This T cell receptor beta chain was retrieved from a study of lymphopenia after photon versus proton radiotherapy. Profiling relied on immunoSEQ multiplex PCR, and the TCRdb table lists in-frame clones only, not all of them. This table holds more than 5,000 clones, approximately 89% found once. The V and J ends lost 2 bases and 1 base, in that order; junction bases with no gene match: 3. Looked up from germline, CDR1 is SGHTA and CDR2 is FQGTGA. CDR3 length: 15 amino acids. General study findings and limits: Photon-treated patients lost naive T cells and TCR diversity; proton-treated stayed stable.

This clone is deemed large. The antigen is unknown. The specimen was peripheral blood, collected from a patient treated with photon-based radiotherapy. This receptor was obtained from a man between 60 and 70 years old with cholangiocarcinoma. This chain links TRBV7-3 with TRBJ2-3, with TRBD2 identical over 7 bases. The CDR3 reads CASSLDAGGTDTQYF. Here the CDR3 DNA reads TGTGCCAGCAGCTTAGACGCGGGGGGCACAGATACGCAGTATTTT.